One sample yielded the 24 T cell receptor beta chains listed below, sequenced in a study of T cell repertoires in cytomegalovirus infection. Their recognized antigens are unknown. TCRdb used MiXCR to reprocess the reads, holding one entry per CDR3 protein. The data hold 650,000 to 850,000 distinct CDR3 sequences, with around 29% observed a single time. The sequencing used cultured CD8+ T cells from PBMCs, collected from culture after CMV antigen stimulation. The receptors were gathered from a human donor in good health (CMV status not recorded). Some clones in this sample may be carry-over from other donors' samples.

This rearrangement joins TRBV12-3 or TRBV12-4 to TRBJ1-5, with 11 bases fitting TRBD1. V lost 7 bases, J lost 1 base, and 3 bases stayed unmatched. This CDR3 spans 15 amino acids. CDR3 in amino acids: CASTGDRGSNQPQHF. Written as DNA, the CDR3 is TGTGCCAGCACCGGGGACAGGGGGAGCAATCAGCCCCAGCATTTT.

The chain joins TRBV7-9 to TRBJ2-7; 10 bases agree with TRBD1. The V gene end was trimmed by 5 bases and the J gene end by 3 bases; junction bases not matched to a gene: 7. The CDR3 has 15 residues. Germline-derived CDR1 and CDR2 are SEHNR and FQNEAQ (reference sequence). The CDR3 region is CASSPGQGVYYEQYV. The CDR3 DNA is TGTGCCAGCAGCCCCGGACAGGGGGTATACTACGAGCAGTACGTC.

This clonotype has just a few counts. The chain carries TRBV7-9 and TRBJ2-5; 10 positions match TRBD2. The length of the CDR3 is 16 residues. The germline CDR1 and CDR2 sequences are SEHNR and FQNEAQ (reference sequence). V dropped 2 bases and J dropped 1; count of bases not matched to a gene: 4. The CDR3 DNA follows: TGTGCCAGCAGCTTATTTAGCGGGGGGCCCCAAGAGACCCAGTACTTC. This gives the protein CASSLFSGGPQETQYF.

This clonotype was observed a handful of times. The V call is TRBV3-1, the J call TRBJ2-1; weak D call: TRBD2 (6 bases). Between the trimmed V and J ends, which lost 7 bases and 8 bases, there was a span of 21 bases. The CDR3 is made up of 15 amino acids. Germline CDR1 is LGHDT and CDR2 is YNNKEL (reference sequence). Here the CDR3 reads CASTPNEVLAHEQFF. Here the CDR3 DNA reads TGTGCCAGCACACCCAATGAGGTACTAGCCCATGAGCAGTTCTTC.

The gene calls are TRBV12-3 or TRBV12-4 and TRBJ2-2; D may match TRBD1 or TRBD2 (5 bases each). V dropped 3 bases and J dropped 1 base, with 15 bases sitting between them. The CDR3 is 17 residues long. This chain's CDR3 is CASSFDLLRGNTGELFF. For the CDR3, the DNA is TGTGCCAGCAGTTTTGACCTCTTGAGGGGGAACACCGGGGAGCTGTTTTTT.

The chain links TRBV27 to TRBJ1-2, with TRBD1 as a possible D gene (5 bases). The CDR3 consists of 12 residues. V shed 5 bases and J shed 6 bases, with 10 bases lying between them. The germline gives CDR1 MNHEY, CDR2 SMNVEV (reference sequence). CDR3 sequence: CASSDSPDGYTF. CDR3 DNA sequence: TGTGCCAGCAGTGACAGCCCCGATGGCTACACCTTC.

The V call is TRBV19, the J call TRBJ2-3; TRBD2 aligns across 7 bases. This CDR3 has 16 amino acids. Germline-derived CDR1 and CDR2 are LNHDA and SQIVND (reference sequence). Trimming took 1 base from V and 2 from J; bases not matched to a gene: 6. CDR3 region: CASSIAGAGFTDTQYF. Here the CDR3 DNA reads TGTGCCAGTAGTATAGCTGGAGCGGGGTTCACAGATACGCAGTATTTT. Combining the CDR3 with reference TRBV19 and TRBJ2-3 gives the whole variable domain DGGITQSPKYLFRKEGQNVTLSCEQNLNHDAMYWYRQDPGQGLRLIYYSQIVNDFQKGDIAEGYSVSREKKESFPLTVTSAQKNPTAFYLCASSIAGAGFTDTQYFGPGTRLTVL.

This clonotype was recorded many times. J is TRBJ2-7 and V is TRBV18; D could derive from TRBD1 or TRBD2 (5 bases each). The CDR3 is made up of 16 amino acids. Germline V gives CDR1 KGHSH, CDR2 LQKENI. Deletions cut 2 bases from V and 2 bases from J, with 16 bases between. CDR3 nucleotides: TGTGCCAGCTCACCATACAACAGGAGGATTACCTACGAGCAGTACTTC. It encodes CASSPYNRRITYEQYF.

The rearrangement joins TRBV6-6 to TRBJ2-3; 14 bases are shared with TRBD2. The CDR3 is made up of 14 amino acids. The V gene end was trimmed by 8 bases and the J gene end by 6 bases; junction bases not matched to a gene: 4. Germline CDR1 reads MNHNY; CDR2 reads SVGAGI (reference sequence). CDR3 in DNA: TGTGCCAGCGGGACTAGCGGGGGTAGGGATACGCAGTATTTT. This sequence encodes CASGTSGGRDTQYF.

Many counts were recorded for this clonotype. The J gene is TRBJ2-1, the V gene TRBV7-8, with no clear D. Trimming took off 5 bases at V and 2 bases at J, with 13 bases between the two ends. The CDR3 is 15 residues long. From germline, CDR1 is SGHVS and CDR2 FQNEAQ. CDR3 protein: CASSPSRRTYNEQFF. CDR3 DNA: TGTGCCAGCAGCCCCTCCAGGCGAACCTACAATGAGCAGTTCTTC. Drawing the rest from reference TRBV7-8 and TRBJ2-1, the complete variable domain is GAGVSQSPRYKVAKRGQDVALRCDPISGHVSLFWYQQALGQGPEFLTYFQNEAQLDKSGLPSDRFFAERPEGSVSTLKIQRTQQEDSAVYLCASSPSRRTYNEQFFGPGTRLTVL.

This chain uses TRBV6-1 with TRBJ2-5, with D perhaps given as TRBD1 or TRBD2 (6 bases each). V dropped 8 bases and J dropped 5 bases, with 18 bases sitting between them. Germline CDR1 reads MNHNS; CDR2 reads SASEGT. The CDR3 runs 14 residues. The CDR3 region has the DNA TGTGCCAGCCCGCGGGACATATCCGGGGAGACCCAGTACTTC. It is translated as CASPRDISGETQYF.

This clonotype was detected only a few times. V is TRBV6-1 and J is TRBJ2-7, with TRBD1 matching over 7 bases. The CDR3 runs to 18 residues. Germline V CDR1 and CDR2: MNHNS, SASEGT. V lost 6 bases and J lost 0; bases outside the gene matches: 17. The CDR3 protein is CASRPRGPPRDSSYEQYV. DNA for the CDR3: TGTGCCAGCAGACCACGGGGTCCCCCCCGGGACAGCTCCTACGAGCAGTACGTC.

V and J are TRBV18 and TRBJ2-1; D may match TRBD1 or TRBD2 (5 bases each). Germline CDR1 is KGHSH and CDR2 is LQKENI. This CDR3 contains 16 residues. V lost 4 bases and J 8 bases, leaving 21 bases between the germline ends. CDR3 region: CASSLEPGRGPDEQFF. CDR3 nucleotide sequence: TGTGCCAGCTCACTGGAACCGGGACGGGGCCCCGATGAGCAGTTCTTC.

This clonotype was seen at least ten times. V gene TRBV12-3 or TRBV12-4 combines with J gene TRBJ1-1; unclear D gene. With 6 bases removed from V and 3 bases from J, the gap between germline ends came to 8 bases. The CDR3 consists of 12 residues. This CDR3 is CASSLSHTEAFF. CDR3 DNA: TGTGCCAGCAGCTTGAGTCACACTGAAGCTTTCTTT.

This clonotype was found a few times. The chain combines TRBV7-6 with TRBJ2-1; TRBD2 matches at 7 bases. V gave up 7 bases and J gave up 5 bases; unmatched junction bases: 8. CDR3 length: 14 amino acids. Germline V gene sequence: CDR1 SGHVS, CDR2 FNYEAQ. CDR3 sequence (DNA): TGTGCCAGCACAACGCTAGCGGCCAACAATGAGCAGTTCTTC. Its protein is CASTTLAANNEQFF.

This clonotype showed up just a few times. The V and J genes are TRBV4-1 and TRBJ1-1, with D possibly matching TRBD1 (6 bases). Germline assignment: CDR1 MGHRA and CDR2 YSYEKL. The CDR3 contains 19 residues. Trimming took 0 bases from V and 0 from J, leaving 20 bases between them. CDR3 coding DNA: TGCGCCAGCAGCCAAGATCTACGGGGGCTCAGCAGAATGAACACTGAAGCTTTCTTT. Its translation is CASSQDLRGLSRMNTEAFF.

This sequence joins TRBV5-1 and TRBJ1-5; D ambiguous. Germline V CDR1 and CDR2: SGHRS, YFSETQ. CDR3 size: 13 residues. With 7 bases removed from V and 3 bases from J, the gap between germline ends came to 11 bases. In DNA form, the CDR3 reads TGCGCCAGCCGCAGTTCGACCAATCAGCCCCAGCATTTT. Residues: CASRSSTNQPQHF.

Ten or more counts support this clonotype. The gene calls are TRBV7-8 and TRBJ1-2; D may be TRBD1 (5 bases). CDR1 and CDR2 from the germline V gene are SGHVS and FQNEAQ. The CDR3 contains 15 residues. Deletions cut 7 bases from V and 1 base from J, with 16 bases between. This CDR3 is CASNPGPISNYGYTF. In nucleotides, the CDR3 is TGTGCCAGCAATCCAGGGCCAATTAGTAACTATGGCTACACCTTC.

This rearrangement joins TRBV6-6 to TRBJ1-1; TRBD1 agrees at 10 bases. V shed 6 bases, J shed 3 bases, and the junction held 7 bases outside the gene matches. Germline lookup yields CDR1 MNHNY and CDR2 SVGAGI (reference sequence). The CDR3 length is 15 residues. The CDR3 sequence: CASRTTGGAYTEAFF. The CDR3 DNA reads TGTGCCAGCAGGACGACAGGGGGCGCCTACACTGAAGCTTTCTTT.

This clonotype was seen repeatedly, ten times or more. V and J are TRBV7-8 and TRBJ1-1; D is uncertain. The CDR3 contains 16 residues. Germline V gene data show CDR1 as SGHVS and CDR2 as FQNEAQ. The V end lost 2 bases, the J end lost 0 bases, and 13 bases lay between the germline ends. The CDR3: CASSLNPGRMNTEAFF. The CDR3 nucleotides read TGTGCCAGCAGCTTAAACCCGGGGAGGATGAACACTGAAGCTTTCTTT.

The chain links TRBV14 to TRBJ1-2, with D perhaps matching TRBD1 (5 bases). The CDR3 extends over 15 amino acids. Germline CDR1 and CDR2: SGHDN and FVKESK. V was trimmed by 3 bases and J by 3 bases, leaving 14 bases between them. This chain's CDR3 is CASSQEWGTDYGYTF. CDR3 coding DNA: TGTGCCAGCAGCCAGGAATGGGGGACGGACTATGGCTACACCTTC.

CDR3 protein: CAISENSVASGGITTDTQYF. Written as DNA, the CDR3 is TGTGCCATCAGTGAGAACAGCGTCGCTAGCGGGGGGATAACTACAGATACGCAGTATTTT. The chain combines TRBV10-3 with TRBJ2-3; 11 nucleotides align to TRBD2. Trimming removed 2 bases from V and 3 bases from J; junction bases left unmatched: 16. This CDR3 has 20 residues. CDR1 and CDR2 from the germline V gene are ENHRY and SYGVKD.

This clonotype was detected a few times. The rearrangement links TRBV9 to TRBJ1-1; D possibly corresponds to TRBD1 (6 bases). V was trimmed by 5 bases and J by 1 base, leaving 15 bases between them. The CDR3 covers 15 residues. Germline values: CDR1 SGDLS, CDR2 YYNGEE. The CDR3 region has the DNA TGTGCCAGCAGAAATCCGGGACACCCGAACACTGAAGCTTTCTTT. Protein: CASRNPGHPNTEAFF.

The chain joins TRBV5-1 to TRBJ1-1; weak D call: TRBD1 (6 bases). The CDR3 totals 15 residues. With 4 bases removed from V and 6 bases from J, the gap between germline ends came to 19 bases. Germline assignment: CDR1 SGHRS and CDR2 YFSETQ. The CDR3 sequence: CASSVGRGARAEAFF. DNA for the CDR3: TGCGCCAGCAGCGTAGGGCGGGGGGCGCGGGCTGAAGCTTTCTTT.